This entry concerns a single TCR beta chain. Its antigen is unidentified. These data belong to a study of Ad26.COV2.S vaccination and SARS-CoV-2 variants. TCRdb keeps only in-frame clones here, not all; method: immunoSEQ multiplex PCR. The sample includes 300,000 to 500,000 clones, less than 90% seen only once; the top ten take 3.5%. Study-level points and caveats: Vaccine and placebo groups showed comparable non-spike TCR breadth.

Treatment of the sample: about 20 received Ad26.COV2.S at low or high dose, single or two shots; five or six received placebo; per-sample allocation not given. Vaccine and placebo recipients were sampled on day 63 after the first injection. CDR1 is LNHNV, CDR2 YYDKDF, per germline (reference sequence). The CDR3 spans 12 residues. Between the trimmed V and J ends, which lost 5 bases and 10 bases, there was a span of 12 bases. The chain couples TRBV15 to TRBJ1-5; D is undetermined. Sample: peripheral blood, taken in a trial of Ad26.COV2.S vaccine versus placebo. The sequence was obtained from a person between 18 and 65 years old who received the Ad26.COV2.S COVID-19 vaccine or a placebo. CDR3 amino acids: CATSLEEQPQHF. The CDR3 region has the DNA TGTGCCACCAGCCTCGAGGAGCAACCCCAGCATTTT. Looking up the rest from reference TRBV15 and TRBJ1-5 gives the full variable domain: DAMVIQNPRYQVTQFGKPVTLSCSQTLNHNVMYWYQQKSSQAPKLLFHYYDKDFNNEADTPDNFQSRRPNTSFCFLDIRSPGLGDTAMYLCATSLEEQPQHFGDGTRLSIL.